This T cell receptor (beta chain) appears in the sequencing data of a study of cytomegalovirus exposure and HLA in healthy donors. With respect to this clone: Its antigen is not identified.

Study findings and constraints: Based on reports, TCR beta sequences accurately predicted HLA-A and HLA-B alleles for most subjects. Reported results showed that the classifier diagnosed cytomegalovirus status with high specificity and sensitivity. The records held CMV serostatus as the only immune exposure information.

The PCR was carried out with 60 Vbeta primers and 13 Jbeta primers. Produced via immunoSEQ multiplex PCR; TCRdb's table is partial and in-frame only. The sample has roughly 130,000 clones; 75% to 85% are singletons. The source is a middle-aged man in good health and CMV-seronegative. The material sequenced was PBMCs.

The CDR3 DNA reads TGTGCCAGCAGTCCACAGGGGGCGACCTTTGAAAAACTGTTTTTT. Protein product: CASSPQGATFEKLFF. V usage is TRBV2 and J usage is TRBJ1-4, with 9 bases matching TRBD1. The CDR3 extends over 15 amino acids. From germline, CDR1 is SNHLY and CDR2 FYNNEI. Losses at the gene ends were 5 bases for V and 7 bases for J; bases not matched to a gene: 8.